What follows are 30 T cell receptor beta chains derived from one specimen sequenced in a study of T-cell reconstitution after alpha-beta-depleted transplantation in children. Preparation of the TCRbeta library was carried out with unique molecular identifiers. TCRdb used MiXCR to reprocess the PCR reads, holding one entry per CDR3 protein. The sample lists hundreds of thousands of distinct CDR3 sequences, over 10% seen once, with 0.79% in the top ten. Sequencing was performed on PBMCs, taken before TCRalphabeta/CD19-depleted stem cell transplant. The receptors stem from a girl aged 2 to 10 with congenital amegakaryocytic thrombocytopenia, due to receive a stem cell transplant.

This clonotype was observed at least ten times. This chain connects TRBV12-3 or TRBV12-4 to TRBJ2-7; 10 bases fit TRBD1. V shed 6 bases and J 5 bases; nucleotides not matched to a gene: 13. CDR3 length equals 16 residues. CDR3: CASRPRGGQGRDEQYF. Here the CDR3 DNA reads TGTGCCAGCAGACCCCGAGGGGGACAGGGGCGAGACGAGCAGTACTTC.

This clonotype was seen more than once but under ten times. The rearrangement joins TRBV2 to TRBJ1-3; TRBD1 might be the D (5 bases). Between the trimmed V and J ends, which lost 7 bases and 4 bases, there was a span of 11 bases. The germline V gene has CDR1 SNHLY and CDR2 FYNNEI. The CDR3 runs to 13 residues. The DNA for the CDR3 is TGTGCCAGCATGGGGACTGGGGGAAACACCATATATTTT. It encodes CASMGTGGNTIYF. The full variable domain, with the rest looked up from reference TRBV2 and TRBJ1-3, is EPEVTQTPSHQVTQMGQEVILRCVPISNHLYFYWYRQILGQKVEFLVSFYNNEISEKSEIFDDQFSVERPDGSNFTLKIRSTKLEDSAMYFCASMGTGGNTIYFGEGSWLTVV.

This clonotype has a count of ten or more. This chain links TRBV15 with TRBJ2-1, with a weak D call TRBD1 (6 bases). This CDR3 is built from 19 residues. The germline gives CDR1 LNHNV, CDR2 YYDKDF (reference sequence). With 0 bases removed from V and 7 bases from J, the gap between germline ends came to 25 bases. This CDR3 reads CATSRDFFTVCIRGNEQFF. CDR3 sequence (DNA): TGTGCCACCAGCAGAGATTTTTTTACGGTTTGTATTAGGGGGAATGAGCAGTTCTTC.

DNA of the CDR3: TGTGCCAGCAGTTTCGGTCACCAAGATGGCTACACCTTC. It codes for CASSFGHQDGYTF. V and J are TRBV12-3 or TRBV12-4 and TRBJ1-2; D is unclear. The CDR3 has 13 residues. The V and J ends lost 3 bases and 6 bases respectively, with 11 bases between them.

The genes are TRBV10-3 and TRBJ2-3, with D possibly matching TRBD2 (6 bases). CDR3 length equals 17 residues. Germline-derived CDR1 and CDR2 are ENHRY and SYGVKD. Trimming took off 6 bases at V and 2 bases at J, with 21 bases between the two ends. The CDR3 DNA follows: TGTGCCATCAGCCCCGTGATCTGGCGGGGCCCCACAGATACGCAGTATTTT. Protein sequence: CAISPVIWRGPTDTQYF.

The V gene is TRBV3-1, the J gene TRBJ1-2; D remains unclear. Germline CDR1 is LGHDT and CDR2 is YNNKEL (reference sequence). The CDR3 extends over 14 amino acids. Trimming cost V 0 bases and J 4 bases, with 9 bases left between them. CDR3 in amino acids: CASSQDSGLYGYTF. As DNA, the CDR3 is TGTGCCAGCAGCCAAGACAGCGGGCTCTATGGCTACACCTTC.

This clonotype was counted ten times or more. The chain employs TRBV20-1 and TRBJ2-3, with unresolved D. The CDR3 runs 14 residues. Germline V lookup: CDR1 DFQATT, CDR2 SNEGSKA (reference sequence). Trimming removed 3 bases at V and 4 bases at J, with 14 bases between. Here the CDR3 reads CSASEGVRPDTQYF. The DNA of the CDR3 is TGCAGTGCTAGTGAAGGAGTACGCCCAGATACGCAGTATTTT.

The genes are TRBV20-1 and TRBJ2-5; 8 bases fit TRBD2. Germline CDR1 reads DFQATT; CDR2 reads SNEGSKA (reference sequence). J gave up 2 bases and V 5 bases, and 10 bases lay outside the gene matches. CDR3 length equals 15 residues. CDR3 in DNA: TGCAGTGCTCTCCGGGCTAGCGGGTATCAAGAGACCCAGTACTTC. It encodes CSALRASGYQETQYF.

This clonotype was recorded a few times. The rearrangement joins TRBV10-3 to TRBJ2-1; 8 bases fit TRBD2. Germline-derived CDR1 and CDR2 are ENHRY and SYGVKD. The CDR3 spans 13 residues. Trimming took 7 bases from V and 3 from J; bases not matched to a gene: 2. For the CDR3, the DNA is TGTGCCATCACCACTAGCGGCTACAATGAGCAGTTCTTC. Translation gives CAITTSGYNEQFF.

This clonotype showed up just a few times. The V and J genes are TRBV20-1 and TRBJ2-5; D is ambiguous. Between the trimmed V and J ends, which lost 3 bases and 5 bases, there was a span of 16 bases. The CDR3 runs to 14 residues. Per the germline V gene, CDR1 is DFQATT and CDR2 is SNEGSKA (reference sequence). DNA of the CDR3: TGCAGTGCTAGTCGGGCAGAAGGGCTGGAGACCCAGTACTTC. Translated, it gives CSASRAEGLETQYF.

This clonotype was picked up a small number of times. The chain recombines TRBV5-1 with TRBJ2-7; TRBD2 is a possible D gene (8 bases). This CDR3 has 14 residues. The germline CDR1 and CDR2 sequences are SGHRS and YFSETQ. V gave up 4 bases and J gave up 2 bases, with 13 bases separating them. CDR3 coding DNA: TGCGCCAGCAGCATAGCGGGACAGACCTACGAGCAGTACTTC. It specifies CASSIAGQTYEQYF.

This chain uses TRBV7-9 with TRBJ2-1; D call uncertain. Germline values: CDR1 SEHNR, CDR2 FQNEAQ (reference sequence). CDR3 length equals 17 residues. Trimming stripped 5 bases from V and 0 bases from J, with 17 bases between. CDR3 loop: CASSPLLGSSSYNEQFF. In DNA form, the CDR3 reads TGTGCCAGCAGCCCGCTCCTTGGCTCGAGCTCCTACAATGAGCAGTTCTTC.

This clonotype occurred many times. The chain employs TRBV25-1 and TRBJ2-1; D is perhaps TRBD1 (6 bases). This CDR3 region has 12 residues. The germline gives CDR1 MGHDK, CDR2 SYGVNS. V was cut by 6 bases and J by 9 bases, with 12 bases left in between. CDR3: CASRTLGGEQFF. In DNA, the CDR3 is TGTGCCAGCAGAACACTAGGGGGTGAGCAGTTCTTC.

V is TRBV20-1 and J is TRBJ2-7, with D possibly matching TRBD2 (5 bases). Per the germline V gene, CDR1 is DFQATT and CDR2 is SNEGSKA (reference sequence). Between the trimmed V and J ends, which lost 6 bases and 4 bases, there was a span of 22 bases. This CDR3 contains 15 residues. CDR3 amino acids: CSAQSLKNSVYEQYF. CDR3 bases: TGCAGTGCCCAATCATTGAAAAATAGCGTGTACGAGCAGTACTTC.

This clonotype has only a few counts. The genes are TRBV28 and TRBJ2-7; 8 nucleotides match TRBD1. The CDR3 loop spans 17 amino acids. Unmatched junction bases numbered 13, after V lost 2 bases and J lost 4 bases. Germline CDR1 is MDHEN and CDR2 is SYDVKM. CDR3 loop: CASSLGGRGQGGYEQYF. CDR3 nucleotide sequence: TGTGCCAGCAGTTTAGGCGGACGCGGACAGGGTGGTTACGAGCAGTACTTC.

This clonotype has at least ten counts. V is TRBV20-1 and J is TRBJ1-6, with D tentatively TRBD1 (6 bases). V was cut by 6 bases and J by 16 bases, with 16 bases left in between. Germline values: CDR1 DFQATT, CDR2 SNEGSKA (reference sequence). This CDR3 region has 11 residues. CDR3 nucleotide sequence: TGCAGTGCCCGGGAGGGGGGGTCTCTCCACTTT. Translating gives CSAREGGSLHF.

DNA for the CDR3: TGTGCCAGTAGGATAGCAGGAAGTGCCAAAAACATTCAGTACTTC. Protein product: CASRIAGSAKNIQYF. This chain uses TRBV3-1 with TRBJ2-4; D gene ambiguous. Germline assignment: CDR1 LGHDT and CDR2 YNNKEL (reference sequence). The V gene lost 9 bases and the J gene lost 1 base, with 16 bases spanning the gap. The CDR3 is 15 residues long.

This clonotype was counted many times. This rearrangement joins TRBV20-1 to TRBJ2-1; D gene uncertain. The CDR3 loop spans 15 amino acids. Trimming pared 1 base from V and 6 bases from J, leaving 16 bases between. The germline V gene encodes CDR1 DFQATT and CDR2 SNEGSKA (reference sequence). The CDR3 bases are TGCAGTGCTAGAGGGGATCGAGGTAGGGTCAATGAGCAGTTCTTC. Protein product: CSARGDRGRVNEQFF.

V is TRBV5-1 and J is TRBJ2-1, with TRBD2 matching over 14 bases. Germline V gene data show CDR1 as SGHRS and CDR2 as YFSETQ. The CDR3 is made up of 18 amino acids. V dropped 4 bases and J dropped 0; count of bases not matched to a gene: 6. Here the CDR3 reads CASSPGLAGAGSYNEQFF. The CDR3 DNA reads TGCGCCAGCAGCCCGGGACTAGCGGGAGCCGGCTCCTACAATGAGCAGTTCTTC.

The J gene is TRBJ2-7, the V gene TRBV6-1, with D perhaps matching TRBD1 or TRBD2 (5 bases each). This CDR3 is built from 16 residues. Trimming removed 6 bases from V and 3 bases from J, with 21 bases in between. CDR1 MNHNS and CDR2 SASEGT come from the germline V gene. CDR3 in amino acids: CASRKERGVSYYEQYF. The CDR3 DNA follows: TGTGCCAGCAGGAAGGAAAGAGGGGTTTCATACTACGAGCAGTACTTC.

The chain carries TRBV15 and TRBJ2-1, with D unclear. Germline V gene data show CDR1 as LNHNV and CDR2 as YYDKDF (reference sequence). This CDR3 has 16 amino acids. The V end was cut by 2 bases, the J end by 6 bases, with 17 bases between. In DNA, the CDR3 is TGTGCCACCAGCAGAATCAAACTCCTGACGGGCAATGAGCAGTTCTTC. Its protein is CATSRIKLLTGNEQFF.

This clonotype was observed a few times. V gene TRBV20-1 combines with J gene TRBJ2-5; weak D call: TRBD2 (6 bases). This CDR3 is built from 17 residues. Germline-derived CDR1 and CDR2 are DFQATT and SNEGSKA (reference sequence). V was shortened by 6 bases and J by 4 bases, with 27 bases between the two germline ends. CDR3 residues: CSASGPHISGVGETQYF. CDR3 in DNA: TGCAGTGCCAGCGGTCCTCACATTAGCGGCGTAGGAGAGACCCAGTACTTC.

At least ten counts were recorded for this clonotype. The chain links TRBV7-9 to TRBJ2-1; D gene ambiguous. The CDR3 covers 14 residues. Trimming stripped 4 bases from V and 6 bases from J, with 13 bases between. CDR1 is SEHNR and CDR2 is FQNEAQ in the germline V gene (reference sequence). The CDR3 DNA reads as TGTGCCAGCAGCTATGGGTTAGTCTTCAATGAGCAGTTCTTC. This encodes CASSYGLVFNEQFF.

This clonotype was picked up a small number of times. V usage is TRBV20-1 and J usage is TRBJ1-5, with a tentative D call TRBD1 (5 bases). CDR3 length: 13 residues. V lost 6 bases, J lost 7 bases, and 16 bases lay in between. In germline, CDR1 is DFQATT, CDR2 SNEGSKA (reference sequence). The DNA for the CDR3 is TGCAGTGCGGGGGTCACGGGCGGGCAGCCCCAGCATTTT. Translated, it gives CSAGVTGGQPQHF.

The V gene is TRBV20-1, the J gene TRBJ1-1, with unresolved D. Germline V CDR1 and CDR2: DFQATT, SNEGSKA (reference sequence). Deletions cut 8 bases from V and 4 bases from J, with 11 bases between. The CDR3 is 11 residues long. CDR3 DNA: TGCAGTTCATCATTCGGCACTGAAGCTTTCTTT. Protein product: CSSSFGTEAFF.

This clonotype was recorded at least ten times. This chain connects TRBV5-6 to TRBJ2-2; possibly TRBD2 for D (6 bases). V shed 4 bases and J shed 6 bases, with 13 bases lying between them. CDR1 and CDR2 (germline): SGHDT, YYEEEE. This CDR3 region has 14 residues. DNA of the CDR3: TGTGCCAGCAGCCCGGGACTTAACTCCGGGGAGCTGTTTTTT. Its protein is CASSPGLNSGELFF.

This clonotype has more than one count but fewer than ten. The CDR3 sequence is CAISLTSGDGEQYF. CDR3 nucleotides: TGTGCCATCAGCCTTACTAGCGGGGACGGCGAGCAGTACTTC. This rearrangement joins TRBV10-3 to TRBJ2-7, with 10 bases that match TRBD2. Germline V gene data show CDR1 as ENHRY and CDR2 as SYGVKD. The CDR3 runs 14 residues. V gave up 6 bases and J gave up 6 bases; unmatched junction bases: 8.

This clonotype appeared many times. The rearrangement joins TRBV5-1 to TRBJ2-7; D ambiguous. CDR1 SGHRS and CDR2 YFSETQ come from the germline V gene. There are 13 residues in the CDR3. V was cut by 1 base and J by 2 bases, with 7 bases left in between. For the CDR3, the DNA is TGCGCCAGCAGCTTGTTCTCAACCTACGAGCAGTACTTC. Encoded protein: CASSLFSTYEQYF.

The V call is TRBV5-1, the J call TRBJ2-1, with D uncertain. Germline V gives CDR1 SGHRS, CDR2 YFSETQ. The CDR3 runs 14 residues. Trimming took off 0 bases at V and 9 bases at J, with 13 bases between the two ends. The CDR3 region is CASSLAEPSAEQFF. The CDR3 DNA is TGCGCCAGCAGCTTGGCTGAGCCTAGTGCTGAGCAGTTCTTC.

This clonotype was detected ten times or more. CDR3: CATSTPDSIEQFF. As DNA, the CDR3 is TGTGCCACCAGCACTCCAGACTCCATTGAGCAGTTCTTC. V usage is TRBV15 and J usage is TRBJ2-1; no clear D gene. Trimming removed 4 bases at V and 9 bases at J, with 13 bases between. The CDR3 spans 13 residues. The germline V gene encodes CDR1 LNHNV and CDR2 YYDKDF (reference sequence).